The table lists the clone carrying this T cell receptor beta chain with a few counts. This sample was taken from a study of control samples from healthy donors and cancer patients. Generated by immunoSEQ multiplex PCR, the TCRdb table keeps only in-frame clones and is missing some. This table holds a few hundred thousand clones, 80% to 95% found once. Trimming cost V 6 bases and J 2 bases, with 14 bases left between them. Germline CDR1 is LNHNV and CDR2 is YYDKDF (reference sequence). The CDR3 covers 15 residues. This sequence joins TRBV15 and TRBJ1-3; D not certain. Sequencing was performed on PBMCs. This sequence was found in a man aged 40-49 years with head and neck cancer. Written as DNA, the CDR3 is TGTGCCACCAGTCCCGTGGGCCTTCCTGGAAACACCATATATTTT. This sequence encodes CATSPVGLPGNTIYF.